The clone carrying this T cell receptor beta chain was counted at least ten times. Its antigen is not known. This entry belongs to a study of blood T cells in healthy people across ages. General study findings and limits: It was held that the diversity estimates obtained from one million T cells were underestimates. Aged donors had fewer naive CD4+ cells and lower diversity than long-lived donors.

Sample-barcoded 5' priming and a J-beta primer mix drove a second PCR of roughly 7 to 11 cycles. TCRdb independently ran MiXCR on the 5' RACE reads; one entry per CDR3 protein. The table lists 1.4 million or so distinct CDR3 sequences, approximately 43% of them singletons. CDR1 and CDR2 (germline): DFQATT, SNEGSKA (reference sequence). V was pared by 3 bases and J by 6 bases, with 3 bases between. The CDR3 loop spans 10 amino acids. Peripheral blood was drawn, ten milliliters per donor. The sequenced material came from blood. The receptor's source is a woman aged 18-29 years in good health. The chain carries TRBV20-1 and TRBJ2-1; D is ambiguous. The CDR3 sequence is CSARLNEQFF. CDR3 DNA sequence: TGCAGTGCTAGGCTCAATGAGCAGTTCTTC.